Below are 4 T cell receptor beta chains sequenced from a single sample in a study of shared clonotypes between healthy human individuals. Only in-frame clones appear in the TCRdb table, and some are missing; sequencing was by immunoSEQ multiplex PCR. The repertoire holds around 2.5 million clones, with 93% as singletons. The material sequenced was naive CD4+ T cells from PBMCs. Subset defined: CD45RA+ positively selected. All receptors come from a man aged 18 to 29 in good health. Some clones in this sample may be carry-over from other donors' samples.

V usage is TRBV9 and J usage is TRBJ1-3; 10 bases fit TRBD1. CDR1 and CDR2 from the germline V gene are SGDLS and YYNGEE. The J segment lost 5 bases and the V segment lost 3 bases, leaving 5 bases of the junction unmatched. CDR3 size: 15 residues. The CDR3 is CASSEGTGARNTIYF. CDR3 in DNA: TGTGCCAGCAGCGAAGGGACAGGGGCACGAAACACCATATATTTT.

The chain couples TRBV5-5 to TRBJ1-3, with 9 bases aligning to TRBD1. V lost 6 bases to trimming and J lost 7 bases; unmatched junction nucleotides: 8. Germline CDR1 reads SGHKS; CDR2 reads YYEKEE (reference sequence). CDR3 length: 14 amino acids. CDR3 nucleotide sequence: TGTGCCAGCACATCGGGACAGGGTTGGAACACCATATATTTT. Translation gives CASTSGQGWNTIYF.

The J gene is TRBJ2-1, the V gene TRBV27; 7 nucleotides match TRBD1. With 4 bases clipped from V and 4 bases from J, the junction kept 4 bases outside the gene matches. The CDR3 consists of 14 residues. Germline V gene data show CDR1 as MNHEY and CDR2 as SMNVEV (reference sequence). As DNA, the CDR3 is TGTGCCAGCAGTTACTTACAGGGGTACAATGAGCAGTTCTTC. Translation: CASSYLQGYNEQFF.

The chain couples TRBV29-1 to TRBJ1-5; 10 bases agree with TRBD1. This CDR3 is built from 13 residues. V trimming: 7 bases; J trimming: 5 bases; junction bases outside the gene matches: 5. Germline assignment: CDR1 SQVTM and CDR2 ANQGSEA. Here the CDR3 reads CSAGTGVHQPQHF. In nucleotides, the CDR3 is TGCAGCGCCGGGACAGGGGTCCATCAGCCCCAGCATTTT.